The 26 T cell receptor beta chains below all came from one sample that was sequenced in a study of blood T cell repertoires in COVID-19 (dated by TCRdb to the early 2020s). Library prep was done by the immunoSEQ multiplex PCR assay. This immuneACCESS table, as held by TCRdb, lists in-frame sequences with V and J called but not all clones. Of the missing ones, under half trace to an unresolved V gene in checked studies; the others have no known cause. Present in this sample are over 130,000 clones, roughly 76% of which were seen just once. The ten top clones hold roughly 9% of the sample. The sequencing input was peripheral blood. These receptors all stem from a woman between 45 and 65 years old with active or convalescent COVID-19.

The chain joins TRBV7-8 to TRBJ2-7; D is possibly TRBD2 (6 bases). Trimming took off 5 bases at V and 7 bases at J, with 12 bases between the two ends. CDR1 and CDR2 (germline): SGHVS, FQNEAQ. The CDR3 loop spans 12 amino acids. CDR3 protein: CASSRGGREQYF. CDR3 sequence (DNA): TGTGCCAGCAGCCGGGGAGGCCGGGAGCAGTACTTC.

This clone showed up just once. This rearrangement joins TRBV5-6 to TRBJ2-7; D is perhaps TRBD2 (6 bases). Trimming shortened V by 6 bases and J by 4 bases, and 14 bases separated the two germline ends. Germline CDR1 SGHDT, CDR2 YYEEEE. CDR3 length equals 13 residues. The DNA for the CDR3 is TGTGCCAGCATGACGGACTACGAATACGAGCAGTACTTC. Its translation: CASMTDYEYEQYF.

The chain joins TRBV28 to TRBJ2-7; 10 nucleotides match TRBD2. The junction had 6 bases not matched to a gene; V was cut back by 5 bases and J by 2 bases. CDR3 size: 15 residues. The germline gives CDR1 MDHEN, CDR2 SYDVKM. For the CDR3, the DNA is TGTGCCAGCAGTCGAGCGGGAGGGTGGGCCTACGAGCAGTACTTC. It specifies CASSRAGGWAYEQYF.

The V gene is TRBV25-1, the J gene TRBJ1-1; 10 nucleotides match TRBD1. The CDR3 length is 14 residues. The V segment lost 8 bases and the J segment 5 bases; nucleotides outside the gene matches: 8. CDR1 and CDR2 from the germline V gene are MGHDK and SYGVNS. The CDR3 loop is CASQVDRGNTEAFF. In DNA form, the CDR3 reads TGTGCCAGCCAAGTGGACAGGGGGAATACTGAAGCTTTCTTT.

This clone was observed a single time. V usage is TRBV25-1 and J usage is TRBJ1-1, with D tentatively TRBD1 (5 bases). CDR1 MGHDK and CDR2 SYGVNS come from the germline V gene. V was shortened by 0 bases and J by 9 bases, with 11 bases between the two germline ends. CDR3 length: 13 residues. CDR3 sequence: CASSEYGQGKAFF. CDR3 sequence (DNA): TGTGCCAGCAGTGAATATGGGCAGGGCAAAGCTTTCTTT.

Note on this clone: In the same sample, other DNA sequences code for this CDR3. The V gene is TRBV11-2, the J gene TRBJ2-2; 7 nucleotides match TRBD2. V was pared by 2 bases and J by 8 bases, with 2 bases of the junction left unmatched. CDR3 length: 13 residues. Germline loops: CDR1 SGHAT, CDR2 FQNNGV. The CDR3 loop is CASSLLGRGELFF. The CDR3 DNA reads TGTGCCAGCAGCTTACTCGGGAGGGGGGAGCTGTTTTTT.

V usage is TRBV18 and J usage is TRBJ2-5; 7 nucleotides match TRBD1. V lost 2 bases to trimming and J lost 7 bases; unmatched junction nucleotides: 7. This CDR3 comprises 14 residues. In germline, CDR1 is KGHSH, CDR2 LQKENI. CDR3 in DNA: TGTGCCAGCTCACCAGGAACAGGGGAAGGGACCCAGTACTTC. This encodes CASSPGTGEGTQYF.

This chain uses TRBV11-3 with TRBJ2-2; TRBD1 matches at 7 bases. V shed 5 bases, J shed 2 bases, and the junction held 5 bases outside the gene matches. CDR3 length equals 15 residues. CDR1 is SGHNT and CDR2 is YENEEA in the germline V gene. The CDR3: CASSPGTANTGELFF. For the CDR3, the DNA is TGTGCCAGCAGCCCCGGGACAGCTAACACCGGGGAGCTGTTTTTT. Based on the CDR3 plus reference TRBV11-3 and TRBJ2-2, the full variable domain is EAGVVQSPRYKIIEKKQPVAFWCNPISGHNTLYWYLQNLGQGPELLIRYENEEAVDDSQLPKDRFSAERLKGVDSTLKIQPAELGDSAVYLCASSPGTANTGELFFGEGSRLTVL.

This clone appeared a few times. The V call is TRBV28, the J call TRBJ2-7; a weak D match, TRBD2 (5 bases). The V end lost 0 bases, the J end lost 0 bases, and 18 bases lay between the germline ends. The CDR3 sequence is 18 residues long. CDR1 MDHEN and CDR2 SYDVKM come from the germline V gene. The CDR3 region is CASSLWTLGSESSYEQYF. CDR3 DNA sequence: TGTGCCAGCAGTTTATGGACCCTGGGTAGCGAGAGCTCCTACGAGCAGTACTTC.

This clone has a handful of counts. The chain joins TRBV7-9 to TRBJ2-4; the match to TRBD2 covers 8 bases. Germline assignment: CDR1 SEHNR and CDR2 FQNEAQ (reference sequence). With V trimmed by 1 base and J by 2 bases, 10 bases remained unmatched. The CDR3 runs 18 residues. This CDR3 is CASSLGVYSGRPKNIQYF. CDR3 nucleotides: TGTGCCAGCAGCTTAGGGGTTTACAGCGGGAGACCCAAAAACATTCAGTACTTC.

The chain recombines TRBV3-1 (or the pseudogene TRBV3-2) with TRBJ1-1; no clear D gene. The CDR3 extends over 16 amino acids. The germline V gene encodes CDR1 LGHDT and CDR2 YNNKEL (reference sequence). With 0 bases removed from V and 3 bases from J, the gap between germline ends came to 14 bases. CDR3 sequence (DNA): TGTGCCAGCAGCCAAGATTGGGCCGTGGTGTACACTGAAGCTTTCTTT. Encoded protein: CASSQDWAVVYTEAFF.

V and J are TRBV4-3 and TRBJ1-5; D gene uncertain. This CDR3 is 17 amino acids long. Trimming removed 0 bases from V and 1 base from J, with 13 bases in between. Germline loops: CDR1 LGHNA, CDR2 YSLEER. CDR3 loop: CASSQEAKRGSNQPQHF. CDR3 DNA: TGCGCCAGCAGCCAAGAAGCGAAGCGAGGGAGCAATCAGCCCCAGCATTTT.

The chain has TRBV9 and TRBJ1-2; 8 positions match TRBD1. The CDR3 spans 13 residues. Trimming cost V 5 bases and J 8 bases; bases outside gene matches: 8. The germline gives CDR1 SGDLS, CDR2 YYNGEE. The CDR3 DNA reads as TGTGCCAGCAGTGGGGCAGGGGGCTTAGGCTACACCTTC. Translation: CASSGAGGLGYTF.

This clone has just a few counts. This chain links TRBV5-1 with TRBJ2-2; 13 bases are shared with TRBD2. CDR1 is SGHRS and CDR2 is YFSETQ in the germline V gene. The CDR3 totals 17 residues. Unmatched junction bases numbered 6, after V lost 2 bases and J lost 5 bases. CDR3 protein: CASSFTTSGRLTGELFF. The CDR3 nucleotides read TGCGCCAGCAGCTTTACGACTAGCGGGAGGCTAACCGGGGAGCTGTTTTTT.

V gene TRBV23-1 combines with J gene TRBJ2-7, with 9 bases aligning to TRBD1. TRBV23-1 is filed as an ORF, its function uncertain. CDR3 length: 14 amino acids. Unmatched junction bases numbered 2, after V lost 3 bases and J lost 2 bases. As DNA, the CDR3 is TGCGCCAGCAGTCAGGGACAGGGACCCTACGAGCAGTACTTC. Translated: CASSQGQGPYEQYF.

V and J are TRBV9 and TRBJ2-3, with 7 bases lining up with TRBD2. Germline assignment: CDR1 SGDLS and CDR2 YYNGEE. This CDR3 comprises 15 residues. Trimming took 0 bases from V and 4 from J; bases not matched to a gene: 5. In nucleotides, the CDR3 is TGTGCCAGCAGCGTAGTTAGCGGGCCCCCAGATACGCAGTATTTT. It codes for CASSVVSGPPDTQYF.

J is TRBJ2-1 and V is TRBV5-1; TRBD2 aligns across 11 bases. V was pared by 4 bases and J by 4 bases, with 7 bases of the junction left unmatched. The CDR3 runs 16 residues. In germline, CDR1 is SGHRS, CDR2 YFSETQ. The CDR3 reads CASSPEGLADYNEQFF. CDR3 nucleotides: TGCGCCAGCAGCCCCGAGGGACTAGCGGATTACAATGAGCAGTTCTTC.

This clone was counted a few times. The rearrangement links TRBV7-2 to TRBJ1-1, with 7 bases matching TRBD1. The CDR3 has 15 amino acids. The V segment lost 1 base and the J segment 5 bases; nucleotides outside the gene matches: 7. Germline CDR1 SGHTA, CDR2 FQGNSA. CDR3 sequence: CASSLGVARGTEAFF. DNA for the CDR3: TGTGCCAGCAGCTTAGGTGTGGCCAGGGGGACTGAAGCTTTCTTT.

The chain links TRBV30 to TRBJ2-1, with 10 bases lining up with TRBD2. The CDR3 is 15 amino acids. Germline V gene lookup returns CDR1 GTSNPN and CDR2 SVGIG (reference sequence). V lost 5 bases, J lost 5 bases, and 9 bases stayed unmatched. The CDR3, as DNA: TGTGCCTGGGAAGGAGGACTAGCGGTTAACAATGAGCAGTTCTTC. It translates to CAWEGGLAVNNEQFF.

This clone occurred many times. CDR3 DNA sequence: TGCGCCAGCAGCCCTGAGCGCAGCACCTATAATTCACCCCTCCACTTT. Amino acid sequence: CASSPERSTYNSPLHF. This rearrangement joins TRBV5-1 to TRBJ1-6; no reliable D call. Germline loops: CDR1 SGHRS, CDR2 YFSETQ. This CDR3 is 16 amino acids long. V dropped 4 bases and J dropped 2 bases, with 13 bases sitting between them.

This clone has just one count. CDR3 sequence reads: CASSEGVAGDIYEQYF. CDR3 coding DNA: TGTGCCAGCAGTGAAGGGGTAGCGGGAGACATCTACGAGCAGTACTTC. V is TRBV6-1 and J is TRBJ2-7; TRBD2 matches at 9 bases. CDR1 and CDR2 from the germline V gene are MNHNS and SASEGT. V dropped 1 base and J dropped 3; count of bases not matched to a gene: 7. The CDR3 totals 16 residues.

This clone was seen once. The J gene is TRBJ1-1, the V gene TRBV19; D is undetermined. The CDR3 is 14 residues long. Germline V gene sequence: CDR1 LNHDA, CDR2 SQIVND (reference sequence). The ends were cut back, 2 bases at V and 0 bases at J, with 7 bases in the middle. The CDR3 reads CASSISQMNTEAFF. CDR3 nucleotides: TGTGCCAGTAGTATAAGCCAAATGAACACTGAAGCTTTCTTT.

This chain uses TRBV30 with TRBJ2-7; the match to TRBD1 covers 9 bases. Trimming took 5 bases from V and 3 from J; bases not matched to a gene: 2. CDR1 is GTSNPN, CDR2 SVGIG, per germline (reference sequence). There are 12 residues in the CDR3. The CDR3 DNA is TGTGCCTGGGACAGGGGGAACTACGAGCAGTACTTC. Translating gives CAWDRGNYEQYF.

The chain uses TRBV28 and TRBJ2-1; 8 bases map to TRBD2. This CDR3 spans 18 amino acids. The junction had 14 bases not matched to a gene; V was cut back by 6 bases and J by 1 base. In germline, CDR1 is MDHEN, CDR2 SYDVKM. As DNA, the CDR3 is TGTGCCAGCAGCCCTGTAGTTGGCCGACTAGCGTCCTACAATGAGCAGTTCTTC. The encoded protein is CASSPVVGRLASYNEQFF.

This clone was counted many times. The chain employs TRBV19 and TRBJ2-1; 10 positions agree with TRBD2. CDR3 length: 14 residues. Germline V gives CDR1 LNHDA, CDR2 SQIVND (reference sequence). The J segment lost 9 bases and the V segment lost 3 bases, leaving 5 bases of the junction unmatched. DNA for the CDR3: TGTGCCAGTAGTATGGGGCTAGCGGGAGTTGAGCAGTTCTTC. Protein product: CASSMGLAGVEQFF. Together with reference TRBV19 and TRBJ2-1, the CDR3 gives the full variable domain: DGGITQSPKYLFRKEGQNVTLSCEQNLNHDAMYWYRQDPGQGLRLIYYSQIVNDFQKGDIAEGYSVSREKKESFPLTVTSAQKNPTAFYLCASSMGLAGVEQFFGPGTRLTVL.

CDR3 bases: TGTGCCAGCAGCCCTGCCCTCGGGAGGTCAGCTAACTATGGCTACACCTTC. Its protein product is CASSPALGRSANYGYTF. This rearrangement joins TRBV6-2 or TRBV6-3 to TRBJ1-2; no clear D. CDR3 length: 17 amino acids. V lost 6 bases and J 0 bases, leaving 20 bases between the germline ends. CDR1 and CDR2 (germline): MNHEY, SVGEGT.